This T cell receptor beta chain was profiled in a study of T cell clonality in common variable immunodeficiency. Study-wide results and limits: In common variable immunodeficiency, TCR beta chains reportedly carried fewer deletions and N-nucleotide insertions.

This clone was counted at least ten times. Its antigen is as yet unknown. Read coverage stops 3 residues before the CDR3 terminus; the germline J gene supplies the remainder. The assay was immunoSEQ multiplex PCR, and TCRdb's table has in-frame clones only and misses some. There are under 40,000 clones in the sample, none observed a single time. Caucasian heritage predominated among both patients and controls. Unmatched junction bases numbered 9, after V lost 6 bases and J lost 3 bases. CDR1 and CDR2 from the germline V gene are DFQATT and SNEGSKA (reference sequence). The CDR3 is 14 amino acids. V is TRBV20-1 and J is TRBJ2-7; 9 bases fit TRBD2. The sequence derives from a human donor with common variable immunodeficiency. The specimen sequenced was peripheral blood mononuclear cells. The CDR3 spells CSAEIAGARYEQYF. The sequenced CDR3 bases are TGCAGTGCAGAGATAGCGGGGGCCCGCTACGAG.